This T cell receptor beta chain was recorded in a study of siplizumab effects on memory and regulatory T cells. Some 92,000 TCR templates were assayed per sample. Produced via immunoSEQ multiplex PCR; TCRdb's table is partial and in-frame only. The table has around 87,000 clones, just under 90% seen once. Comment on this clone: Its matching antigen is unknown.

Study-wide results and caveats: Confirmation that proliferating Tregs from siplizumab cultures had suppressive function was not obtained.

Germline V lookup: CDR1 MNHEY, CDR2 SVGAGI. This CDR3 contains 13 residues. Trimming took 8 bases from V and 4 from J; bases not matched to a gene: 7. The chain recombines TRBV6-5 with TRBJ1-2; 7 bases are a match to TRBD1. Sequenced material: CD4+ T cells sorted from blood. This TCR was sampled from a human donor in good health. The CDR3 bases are TGTGCCAGCCTTGACAGGGAGGGCTATGGCTACACCTTC. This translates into CASLDREGYGYTF.